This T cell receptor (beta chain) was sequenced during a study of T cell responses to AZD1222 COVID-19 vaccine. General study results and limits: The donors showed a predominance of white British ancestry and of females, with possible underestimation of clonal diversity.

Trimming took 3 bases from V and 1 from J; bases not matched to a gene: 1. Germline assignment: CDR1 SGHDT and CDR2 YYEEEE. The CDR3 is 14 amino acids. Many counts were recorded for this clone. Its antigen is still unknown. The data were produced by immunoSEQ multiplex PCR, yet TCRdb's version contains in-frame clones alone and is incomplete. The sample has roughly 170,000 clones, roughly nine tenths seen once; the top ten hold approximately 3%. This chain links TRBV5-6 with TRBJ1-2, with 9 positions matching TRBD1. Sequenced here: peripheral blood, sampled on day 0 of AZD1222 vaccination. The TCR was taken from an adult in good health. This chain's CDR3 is CASSWDRVNYGYTF. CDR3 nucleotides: TGTGCCAGCAGCTGGGACAGGGTTAACTATGGCTACACCTTC.